This T cell receptor beta chain was captured by sequencing in a study of T cells in Graves' hyperthyroidism and ophthalmopathy. Overall study results and limits: For ophthalmopathy, model prediction preceded onset by a median roughly 6.2 months.

TCR beta CDR3 regions were amplified from RNA transcripts. TCR CDR3 underwent first-round RT-PCR with the HTBI primer set. TCRdb re-called the multiplex PCR reads with MiXCR, one entry per CDR3 protein. The sample holds roughly 500,000 distinct CDR3 sequences, around 24% seen once. Comments on this clonotype: Its cognate antigen is unknown.

With V trimmed by 5 bases and J by 11 bases, 15 bases remained unmatched. This CDR3 has 15 amino acids. V is TRBV12-3 or TRBV12-4 and J is TRBJ1-1, with TRBD1 matching 9 bases. Sequences were obtained from blood. The receptor was isolated from a young woman with Graves' ophthalmopathy. The CDR3 DNA is TGTGCCAGCAGTACAGGGACAGGGCGGAAAGAATTGGCTTTCTTT. Translating gives CASSTGTGRKELAFF.